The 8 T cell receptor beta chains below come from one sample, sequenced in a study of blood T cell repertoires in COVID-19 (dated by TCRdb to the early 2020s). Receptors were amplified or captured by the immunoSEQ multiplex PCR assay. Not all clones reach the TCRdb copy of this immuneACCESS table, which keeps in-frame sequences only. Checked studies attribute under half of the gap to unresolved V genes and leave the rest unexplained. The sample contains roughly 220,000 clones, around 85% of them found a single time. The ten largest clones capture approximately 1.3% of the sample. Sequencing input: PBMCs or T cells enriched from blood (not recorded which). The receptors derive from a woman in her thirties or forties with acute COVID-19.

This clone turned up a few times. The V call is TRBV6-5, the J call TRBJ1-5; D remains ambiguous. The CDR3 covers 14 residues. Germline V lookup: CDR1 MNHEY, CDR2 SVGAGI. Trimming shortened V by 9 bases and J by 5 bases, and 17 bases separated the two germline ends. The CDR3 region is CASTGSRGHQPQHF. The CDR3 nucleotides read TGTGCCAGTACCGGGTCCCGAGGTCATCAGCCCCAGCATTTT.

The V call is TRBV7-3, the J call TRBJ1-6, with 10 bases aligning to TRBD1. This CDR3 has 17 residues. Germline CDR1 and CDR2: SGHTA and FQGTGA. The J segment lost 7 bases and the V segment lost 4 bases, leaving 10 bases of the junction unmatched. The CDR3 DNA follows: TGTGCCAGCAGCTCCTCCCCTCCGGGACAGGGGAATTCACCCCTCCACTTT. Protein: CASSSSPPGQGNSPLHF. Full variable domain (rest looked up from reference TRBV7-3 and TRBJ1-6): GAGVSQTPSNKVTEKGKYVELRCDPISGHTALYWYRQSLGQGPEFLIYFQGTGAADDSGLPNDRFFAVRPEGSVSTLKIQRTERGDSAVYLCASSSSPPGQGNSPLHFGNGTRLTVT.

Here the CDR3 DNA reads TGTGCCAGCAGTTCTCGGGGGACCCGTAATTCACCCCTCCACTTT. Protein sequence: CASSSRGTRNSPLHF. The chain has TRBV6-5 and TRBJ1-6; D perhaps matches TRBD1 (5 bases). The CDR3 has 15 amino acids. The V and J ends lost 4 bases and 6 bases respectively, with 13 bases between them. Germline V lookup: CDR1 MNHEY, CDR2 SVGAGI.

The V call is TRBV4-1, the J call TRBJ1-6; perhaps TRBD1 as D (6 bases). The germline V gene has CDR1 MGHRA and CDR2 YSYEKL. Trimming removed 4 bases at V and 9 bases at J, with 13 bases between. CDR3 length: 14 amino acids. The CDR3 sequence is CASSLGRGFSPLHF. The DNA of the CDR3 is TGCGCCAGCAGCCTGGGCAGGGGCTTTTCACCCCTCCACTTT.

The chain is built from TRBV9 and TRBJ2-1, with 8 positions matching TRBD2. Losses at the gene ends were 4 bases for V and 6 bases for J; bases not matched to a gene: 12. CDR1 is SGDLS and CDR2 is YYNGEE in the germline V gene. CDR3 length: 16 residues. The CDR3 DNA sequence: TGTGCCAGCAGCTCAAACTGGCTAGCGGGTACCAATGAGCAGTTCTTC. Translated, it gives CASSSNWLAGTNEQFF.

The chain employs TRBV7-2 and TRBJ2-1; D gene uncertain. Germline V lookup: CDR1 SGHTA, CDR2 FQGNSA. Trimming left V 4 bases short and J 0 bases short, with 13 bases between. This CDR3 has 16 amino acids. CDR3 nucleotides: TGTGCCAGCAGCTCCTCTGTGGAGTACTCCTACAATGAGCAGTTCTTC. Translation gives CASSSSVEYSYNEQFF.

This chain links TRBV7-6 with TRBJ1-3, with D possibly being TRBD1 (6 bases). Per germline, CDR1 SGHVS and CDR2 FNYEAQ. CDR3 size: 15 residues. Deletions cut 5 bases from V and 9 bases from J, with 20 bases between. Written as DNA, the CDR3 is TGTGCCAGCAGCAATAAAGGGGGAATTGGGTCCACCATATATTTT. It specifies CASSNKGGIGSTIYF.

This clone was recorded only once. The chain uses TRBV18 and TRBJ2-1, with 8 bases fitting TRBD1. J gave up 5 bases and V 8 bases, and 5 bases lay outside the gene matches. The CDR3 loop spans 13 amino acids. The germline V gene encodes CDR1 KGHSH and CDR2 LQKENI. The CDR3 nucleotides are TGTGCCAGCGGGACAGGCCCGAACAATGAGCAGTTCTTC. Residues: CASGTGPNNEQFF.